The 16 T cell receptor beta chains given below trace back to one sample, sequenced in a study of graft-versus-host responses after intestinal transplantation. No antigen has been identified for these receptors. Only in-frame clones appear in the TCRdb table, and some are missing; sequencing was by immunoSEQ multiplex PCR. The sample has over 55,000 clones, roughly 91% seen once. Material: unstimulated CD8+ T cells sorted from spleen or lymph node cells, obtained before intestinal transplant. These receptors were collected from a human donor who received an intestinal transplant.

This clone was counted a single time. V gene TRBV2 combines with J gene TRBJ2-5, with 7 positions matching TRBD2. Germline loops: CDR1 SNHLY, CDR2 FYNNEI. The CDR3 is 12 amino acids. The V gene end was trimmed by 10 bases and the J gene end by 5 bases; junction bases not matched to a gene: 7. The CDR3 here is CATWWGGETQYF. In DNA, the CDR3 is TGTGCCACCTGGTGGGGGGGGGAGACCCAGTACTTC.

The CDR3 sequence: CASSPDRVALVEPHEQFF. As DNA, the CDR3 is TGCGCCAGCAGCCCGGACAGGGTGGCTTTGGTGGAACCCCATGAGCAGTTCTTC. The chain joins TRBV5-1 to TRBJ2-1; 8 nucleotides agree with TRBD1. This CDR3 has 18 residues. The V segment lost 4 bases and the J segment 8 bases; nucleotides outside the gene matches: 20. The germline V gene encodes CDR1 SGHRS and CDR2 YFSETQ.

The genes are TRBV25-1 and TRBJ1-1; 8 nucleotides align to TRBD1. With V trimmed by 3 bases and J by 5 bases, 11 bases remained unmatched. This CDR3 has 16 amino acids. Germline V gives CDR1 MGHDK, CDR2 SYGVNS. The CDR3 protein is CASSDPTGAEGTEAFF. CDR3 DNA: TGTGCCAGCAGTGACCCGACAGGGGCAGAGGGTACTGAAGCTTTCTTT. Supplemented by reference TRBV25-1 and TRBJ1-1, the full variable domain reads EADIYQTPRYLVIGTGKKITLECSQTMGHDKMYWYQQDPGMELHLIHYSYGVNSTEKGDLSSESTVSRIRTEHFPLTLESARPSHTSQYLCASSDPTGAEGTEAFFGQGTRLTVV.

CDR3 nucleotides: TGTGCCAGCGGTGGCGGCTACAATGAGCAGTTCTTC. Translating gives CASGGGYNEQFF. The chain is built from TRBV6-1 and TRBJ2-1; the D is unclear. Trimming pared 8 bases from V and 3 bases from J, leaving 8 bases between. The CDR3 spans 12 residues. CDR1 is MNHNS, CDR2 SASEGT, per germline.

J is TRBJ1-1 and V is TRBV19; a possible D gene is TRBD1 (5 bases). V gave up 3 bases and J gave up 0 bases, with 11 bases separating them. There are 15 residues in the CDR3. Germline V gives CDR1 LNHDA, CDR2 SQIVND (reference sequence). CDR3 sequence reads: CASSMAGGVNTEAFF. In DNA form, the CDR3 reads TGTGCCAGTAGTATGGCGGGGGGGGTGAACACTGAAGCTTTCTTT.

V gene TRBV19 combines with J gene TRBJ1-5; tentatively, D is TRBD1 (6 bases). CDR1 and CDR2 (germline): LNHDA, SQIVND (reference sequence). The length of the CDR3 is 13 residues. The V end was cut by 11 bases, the J end by 5 bases, with 16 bases between. In DNA, the CDR3 is TGTGCCGCCGGCGGGGGGCTTTATCAGCCCCAGCATTTT. Translation: CAAGGGLYQPQHF.

The chain has TRBV19 and TRBJ1-5; TRBD1 aligns across 8 bases. Trimming took 5 bases from V and 4 from J; bases not matched to a gene: 4. CDR3 size: 14 residues. Germline loops: CDR1 LNHDA, CDR2 SQIVND (reference sequence). The CDR3 nucleotides are TGTGCCAGTAGTTCGGGACAGGTAAATCAGCCCCAGCATTTT. Residues: CASSSGQVNQPQHF.

The genes are TRBV5-8 and TRBJ2-2; tentatively, D is TRBD2 (5 bases). Germline CDR1 and CDR2: SGHTS and YDEGEE. This CDR3 is built from 16 residues. Trimming took 0 bases from V and 4 from J, leaving 13 bases between them. CDR3 loop: CASSLDTGKVTGELFF. CDR3 DNA sequence: TGTGCCAGCAGCTTGGATACGGGGAAGGTCACCGGGGAGCTGTTTTTT.

This sequence joins TRBV7-9 and TRBJ2-5; no clear D gene. The CDR3 spans 12 residues. Germline V gene sequence: CDR1 SEHNR, CDR2 FQNEAQ (reference sequence). Trimming stripped 1 base from V and 7 bases from J, with 7 bases between. CDR3 sequence: CASSLGAGTQYF. The CDR3 DNA reads as TGTGCCAGCAGCTTAGGGGCCGGGACCCAGTACTTC.

This chain uses TRBV4-2 with TRBJ1-2, with TRBD1 as a possible D gene (5 bases). Germline CDR1 LGHNA, CDR2 YNFKEQ. V lost 3 bases and J 4 bases, leaving 15 bases between the germline ends. The CDR3 consists of 15 residues. CDR3 protein: CASSQDRDSGYGYTF. The CDR3, as DNA: TGTGCCAGCAGCCAGGATCGGGACTCGGGCTATGGCTACACCTTC.

V is TRBV2 and J is TRBJ1-5, with unresolved D. The CDR3 runs 15 residues. The V gene lost 3 bases and the J gene lost 0 bases, with 9 bases spanning the gap. Germline V gene lookup returns CDR1 SNHLY and CDR2 FYNNEI. CDR3 sequence: CASSDHLYSNQPQHF. The CDR3 bases are TGTGCCAGCAGTGATCACCTATATAGCAATCAGCCCCAGCATTTT.

The V call is TRBV5-1, the J call TRBJ1-2; the match to TRBD1 covers 8 bases. V gave up 0 bases and J gave up 8 bases; unmatched junction bases: 9. The V gene's germline CDR1 is SGHRS and CDR2 YFSETQ. The CDR3 consists of 15 residues. The CDR3 protein is CASSLGGQGAPGYTF. As DNA, the CDR3 is TGCGCCAGCAGCTTGGGAGGTCAGGGGGCGCCCGGCTACACCTTC.

This chain joins TRBV6-5 and TRBJ1-1; no definite D call. This CDR3 is 14 amino acids long. Germline lookup yields CDR1 MNHEY and CDR2 SVGAGI. V dropped 0 bases and J dropped 1 base, with 6 bases sitting between them. CDR3 DNA sequence: TGTGCCAGCAGTTACTCGTACGGGAACACTGAAGCTTTCTTT. This encodes CASSYSYGNTEAFF.

This chain uses TRBV13 with TRBJ1-1; D unclear. The CDR3 runs to 13 residues. Per the germline V gene, CDR1 is PRHDT and CDR2 is FYEKMQ (reference sequence). V shed 0 bases and J shed 6 bases, with 8 bases lying between them. In DNA form, the CDR3 reads TGTGCCAGCAGCTTAGGCACCAGTCCTGAAGCTTTCTTT. Translating it yields CASSLGTSPEAFF.

This chain links TRBV7-8 with TRBJ1-1; TRBD1 might be the D (5 bases). This CDR3 has 16 residues. Deletions cut 5 bases from V and 1 base from J, with 17 bases between. Germline CDR1 SGHVS, CDR2 FQNEAQ. DNA for the CDR3: TGTGCCAGCAGCCCCCAGATGGGGGGACCGAACACTGAAGCTTTCTTT. Its protein product is CASSPQMGGPNTEAFF. The entire variable domain, with the rest obtained from reference TRBV7-8 and TRBJ1-1, is as follows: GAGVSQSPRYKVAKRGQDVALRCDPISGHVSLFWYQQALGQGPEFLTYFQNEAQLDKSGLPSDRFFAERPEGSVSTLKIQRTQQEDSAVYLCASSPQMGGPNTEAFFGQGTRLTVV.

The V gene is TRBV6-5, the J gene TRBJ2-7; TRBD1 agrees at 7 bases. After removal of 6 bases from V and 0 bases from J, the junction contained 2 bases not matched to a gene. Germline CDR1 reads MNHEY; CDR2 reads SVGAGI. The CDR3 spans 13 residues. The CDR3 region has the DNA TGTGCCAGCAGAGGGGGCTTCTCCTACGAGCAGTACTTC. Encoded protein: CASRGGFSYEQYF.